The 30 T cell receptor beta chains reported below all come from one sample, sequenced in a study of cytomegalovirus exposure and HLA in healthy donors. The PCR contained 60 Vbeta and 13 Jbeta primers. Some clones are missing from TCRdb's copy, which holds only in-frame ones; the method was immunoSEQ multiplex PCR. The profile shows approximately 75,000 clones, 80% to 90% of them singletons. The specimen was PBMCs. These receptors were collected from a man in his 70s in good health and CMV-seropositive.

The chain joins TRBV4-1 to TRBJ1-2; D ambiguous. The CDR3 length is 14 residues. V gave up 1 base and J gave up 2 bases, with 8 bases separating them. Germline V gives CDR1 MGHRA, CDR2 YSYEKL. The CDR3 DNA sequence: TGCGCCAGCAGCCAAGGCACTTCCAACTATGGCTACACCTTC. This sequence encodes CASSQGTSNYGYTF.

The V gene is TRBV2, the J gene TRBJ2-7; TRBD1 might be the D (6 bases). Germline V gene sequence: CDR1 SNHLY, CDR2 FYNNEI. V dropped 5 bases and J dropped 3 bases, with 11 bases sitting between them. This CDR3 is built from 13 residues. The CDR3 spells CASSLRDIYEQYF. The CDR3 bases are TGTGCCAGCAGTCTTAGGGACATCTACGAGCAGTACTTC.

The chain joins TRBV10-2 to TRBJ1-5; TRBD1 is a possible D gene (6 bases). The V and J ends lost 7 bases and 4 bases respectively, with 14 bases between them. The CDR3 consists of 14 residues. Germline CDR1 and CDR2: WSHSY and SAAADI. The CDR3 protein is CASIDRNNNQPQHF. The CDR3 nucleotides read TGCGCCAGCATAGACAGGAATAATAATCAGCCCCAGCATTTT.

The genes are TRBV4-1 and TRBJ1-2; no definite D call. V was clipped by 8 bases and J by 4 bases, with 11 bases between them. The CDR3 runs 12 residues. Germline CDR1 reads MGHRA; CDR2 reads YSYEKL. In nucleotides, the CDR3 is TGCGCCAGCTCTCCGGGTAGCTATGGCTACACCTTC. Translation gives CASSPGSYGYTF.

With respect to this clone: The final CDR3 position lacks the conserved phenylalanine or tryptophan, pointing to a likely read error. The chain couples TRBV6-5 to TRBJ2-2, with D possibly matching TRBD2 (6 bases). The CDR3 contains 15 residues. From germline, CDR1 is MNHEY and CDR2 SVGAGI. Trimming stripped 6 bases from V and 5 bases from J, with 16 bases between. The DNA for the CDR3 is TGTGCCAGCAGGCGGGAAATGATGAGTACCGGGGAGCTGTTTGTT. As protein: CASRREMMSTGELFV.

This clone came up a few times. The chain has TRBV6-5 and TRBJ1-4; no clear D gene. The V end was cut by 5 bases, the J end by 5 bases, with 15 bases between. The V gene's germline CDR1 is MNHEY and CDR2 SVGAGI. The CDR3 totals 15 residues. CDR3 in amino acids: CASSPYTGQNEKLFF. The CDR3 DNA reads TGTGCCAGCAGTCCATATACTGGGCAAAATGAAAAACTGTTTTTT.

This chain uses TRBV7-2 with TRBJ2-7; D possibly corresponds to TRBD2 (5 bases). CDR1 and CDR2 from the germline V gene are SGHTA and FQGNSA. This CDR3 has 14 residues. V lost 5 bases and J lost 3, with 14 bases in between. The CDR3 protein is CASSAMTGIYEQYF. As DNA, the CDR3 is TGTGCCAGCAGCGCCATGACGGGGATCTACGAGCAGTACTTC.

The chain is built from TRBV7-3 and TRBJ2-3, with D tentatively TRBD2 (6 bases). This CDR3 spans 13 amino acids. Looked up from germline, CDR1 is SGHTA and CDR2 is FQGTGA. Trimming stripped 5 bases from V and 2 bases from J, with 8 bases between. The DNA for the CDR3 is TGTGCCAGCAGCACGGACTACACAGATACGCAGTATTTT. Protein product: CASSTDYTDTQYF.

This clone was found once. V is TRBV7-2 and J is TRBJ1-5; possible D gene TRBD1, 6 bases. Between the trimmed V and J ends, which lost 4 bases and 5 bases, there was a span of 9 bases. This CDR3 region has 13 residues. Germline V gene sequence: CDR1 SGHTA, CDR2 FQGNSA. CDR3 sequence: CASSSQGDQPQHF. The CDR3 DNA sequence: TGTGCCAGCAGCTCACAGGGAGATCAGCCCCAGCATTTT.

This chain uses TRBV6-1 with TRBJ1-4, with 7 bases that match TRBD1. The trim removed 3 bases at V and 3 bases at J, leaving 4 bases unmatched. The CDR3 covers 15 residues. Looked up from germline, CDR1 is MNHNS and CDR2 is SASEGT. CDR3 coding DNA: TGTGCCAGCAGTGACTCCGGGACAGCTAATGAAAAACTGTTTTTT. Translation: CASSDSGTANEKLFF.

The V and J genes are TRBV6-4 and TRBJ2-3, with TRBD2 identical over 7 bases. CDR1 and CDR2 (germline): MRHNA, SNTAGT. The CDR3 consists of 16 residues. The V gene end was trimmed by 9 bases and the J gene end by 5 bases; junction bases not matched to a gene: 17. The CDR3 reads CASKSHGRQKGDTQYF. In nucleotides, the CDR3 is TGTGCCAGTAAGTCCCACGGGAGGCAAAAAGGAGATACGCAGTATTTT.

As to this clone: One junction end does not reproduce the germline sequence, and a read error may be involved. The CDR3 DNA follows: TGTGCCAGCAGTGAAAACAGGGGGCTGGGTGGCCACACCTTC. Translation gives CASSENRGLGGHTF. The V call is TRBV2, the J call TRBJ1-2, with TRBD1 matching over 9 bases. Germline V lookup: CDR1 SNHLY, CDR2 FYNNEI. The length of the CDR3 is 14 residues.

This chain links TRBV10-1 with TRBJ2-1; 8 bases match TRBD2. The CDR3 spans 15 residues. The trim removed 0 bases at V and 7 bases at J, leaving 5 bases unmatched. Germline-derived CDR1 and CDR2 are WNHNN and SYGVQD (reference sequence). CDR3 sequence (DNA): TGCGCCAGCAGTGAGTCGGTAGCGGGGACTAATGAGCAGTTCTTC. Translation: CASSESVAGTNEQFF.

The chain employs TRBV6-6 and TRBJ2-4; D perhaps matches TRBD1 (5 bases). CDR3 length: 15 residues. Germline V lookup: CDR1 MNHNY, CDR2 SVGAGI (reference sequence). The V and J ends lost 6 bases and 2 bases respectively, with 14 bases between them. This chain's CDR3 is CASRKQGLTKNIQYF. Written as DNA, the CDR3 is TGTGCCAGCAGGAAGCAGGGTTTAACCAAAAACATTCAGTACTTC.

The rearrangement uses TRBV15 and TRBJ1-2, with D unclear. CDR1 is LNHNV, CDR2 YYDKDF, per germline (reference sequence). V lost 0 bases and J 8 bases, leaving 13 bases between the germline ends. The CDR3 spans 14 residues. Here the CDR3 DNA reads TGTGCCACCAGCAGAGATCTCACGGACTGGGGCTACACCTTC. Translated, it gives CATSRDLTDWGYTF.

V gene TRBV10-3 combines with J gene TRBJ2-5; 7 bases match TRBD1. The J call may not be correct, given that the DNA end is closer to TRBJ2-7. The CDR3 covers 13 residues. Germline loops: CDR1 ENHRY, CDR2 SYGVKD. DNA for the CDR3: TGTGCCATCAGTGACCAGGGGGCCTACGAGCAGTACTTC. Translating it yields CAISDQGAYEQYF.

This clone was detected only a few times. The chain joins TRBV28 to TRBJ2-5, with D tentatively TRBD1 (6 bases). Germline V gives CDR1 MDHEN, CDR2 SYDVKM. This CDR3 is 13 amino acids long. The V and J ends lost 6 bases and 5 bases respectively, with 13 bases between them. The DNA for the CDR3 is TGTGCCAGCAGCCGTACAGGGTCGGAGACCCAGTACTTC. This encodes CASSRTGSETQYF.

This clone was seen only once. The chain joins TRBV23-1 to TRBJ2-5; 11 nucleotides align to TRBD1. TRBV23-1 is sorted into the ORF group, with uncertain function. V shed 6 bases and J 6 bases; nucleotides not matched to a gene: 9. The length of the CDR3 is 15 residues. CDR3 in amino acids: CASSPVGQGAKTQYF. In nucleotides, the CDR3 is TGCGCCAGCAGCCCGGTTGGACAGGGGGCGAAGACCCAGTACTTC.

The rearrangement uses TRBV20-1 and TRBJ1-2; no clear D gene. Germline loops: CDR1 DFQATT, CDR2 SNEGSKA (reference sequence). This CDR3 has 11 amino acids. The V end lost 1 base, the J end lost 4 bases, and 4 bases lay between the germline ends. As DNA, the CDR3 is TGCAGTGCTAGAGGAGCCTATGGCTACACCTTC. Amino acid sequence: CSARGAYGYTF.

This chain links TRBV6-1 with TRBJ1-3, with a possible D match to TRBD1 (5 bases). The germline V gene encodes CDR1 MNHNS and CDR2 SASEGT. V was trimmed by 5 bases and J by 0 bases, leaving 11 bases between them. The CDR3 extends over 15 amino acids. In DNA, the CDR3 is TGTGCCAGCAGTCCACAGGCAATCTCTGGAAACACCATATATTTT. This translates into CASSPQAISGNTIYF.

This chain connects TRBV5-1 to TRBJ2-1; 9 bases match TRBD1. V lost 4 bases to trimming and J lost 8 bases; unmatched junction nucleotides: 10. The CDR3 runs to 15 residues. Germline CDR1 reads SGHRS; CDR2 reads YFSETQ. The CDR3 nucleotides are TGCGCCAGCAGCCAGGACCTACGGGACAGGGATGAGCAGTTCTTC. This translates into CASSQDLRDRDEQFF.

V gene TRBV18 combines with J gene TRBJ2-7; 7 bases agree with TRBD1. The V gene end was trimmed by 3 bases and the J gene end by 1 base; junction bases not matched to a gene: 6. This CDR3 contains 15 residues. Germline V gene lookup returns CDR1 KGHSH and CDR2 LQKENI. CDR3 in amino acids: CASSPQDRLSYEQYF. The CDR3, as DNA: TGTGCCAGCTCACCGCAGGACAGGCTTTCCTACGAGCAGTACTTC.

A note on this clone: The sample carries other DNA sequences with the same CDR3. V is TRBV10-2 and J is TRBJ2-7; 9 bases align to TRBD1. Unmatched junction bases numbered 4, after V lost 7 bases and J lost 3 bases. The germline V gene has CDR1 WSHSY and CDR2 SAAADI. The CDR3 runs 13 residues. The CDR3 DNA reads TGCGCCAGCAAGAGACAGGGGGACTACGAGCAGTACTTC. Its protein product is CASKRQGDYEQYF.

This chain connects TRBV19 to TRBJ2-7; D gene ambiguous. Trimming shortened V by 0 bases and J by 7 bases, and 10 bases separated the two germline ends. CDR3 length equals 13 residues. Per germline, CDR1 LNHDA and CDR2 SQIVND (reference sequence). This chain's CDR3 is CASSIEVAREQYF. For the CDR3, the DNA is TGTGCCAGTAGTATAGAGGTGGCTAGGGAGCAGTACTTC.

The V gene is TRBV11-3, the J gene TRBJ1-1; D is uncertain. This CDR3 region has 13 residues. Trimming removed 3 bases at V and 4 bases at J, with 9 bases between. Per the germline V gene, CDR1 is SGHNT and CDR2 is YENEEA. The CDR3: CASSFSRSTEAFF. The CDR3 DNA is TGTGCCAGCAGCTTTTCACGGAGCACTGAAGCTTTCTTT.

The chain employs TRBV5-4 and TRBJ2-1, with D possibly TRBD2 on 5 matching bases. V lost 4 bases to trimming and J lost 2 bases, with 16 bases between them. CDR1 and CDR2 (germline): SGHNT, YYREEE (reference sequence). CDR3 size: 16 residues. CDR3: CASSPNPGMAYNEQFF. CDR3 nucleotide sequence: TGTGCCAGCAGCCCCAACCCCGGGATGGCCTACAATGAGCAGTTCTTC.

The V and J genes are TRBV6-1 and TRBJ2-1; D ambiguous. This CDR3 region has 14 residues. The germline CDR1 and CDR2 sequences are MNHNS and SASEGT. Trimming left V 5 bases short and J 6 bases short, with 14 bases between. The CDR3 region is CASSPVLPFNEQFF. The CDR3 region has the DNA TGTGCCAGCAGTCCCGTGCTACCGTTCAATGAGCAGTTCTTC.

This chain uses TRBV5-4 with TRBJ2-7, with D unresolved. This CDR3 spans 13 amino acids. Trimming took 5 bases from V and 4 from J, leaving 13 bases between them. From germline, CDR1 is SGHNT and CDR2 YYREEE (reference sequence). CDR3 region: CASRHPEAYEQYF. CDR3 in DNA: TGTGCCAGCAGACACCCCGAGGCTTACGAGCAGTACTTC.

This sequence joins TRBV14 and TRBJ2-2; weak D call: TRBD2 (6 bases). The CDR3 has 15 residues. The germline CDR1 and CDR2 sequences are SGHDN and FVKESK. The germline V and J ends were trimmed by 1 base and 8 bases, with 14 bases remaining between them. The CDR3 loop reads CASSQVKAGTGELFF. The CDR3, as DNA: TGTGCCAGCAGCCAAGTGAAAGCGGGCACGGGGGAGCTGTTTTTT.

The J gene is TRBJ1-1, the V gene TRBV6-5; 9 positions agree with TRBD1. The CDR3 extends over 14 amino acids. The V gene's germline CDR1 is MNHEY and CDR2 SVGAGI. J lost 4 bases, V lost 7 bases, and 7 bases had no gene match. CDR3: CASNPTGGRTEAFF. The CDR3 nucleotides read TGTGCCAGCAATCCTACAGGGGGCCGCACTGAAGCTTTCTTT.